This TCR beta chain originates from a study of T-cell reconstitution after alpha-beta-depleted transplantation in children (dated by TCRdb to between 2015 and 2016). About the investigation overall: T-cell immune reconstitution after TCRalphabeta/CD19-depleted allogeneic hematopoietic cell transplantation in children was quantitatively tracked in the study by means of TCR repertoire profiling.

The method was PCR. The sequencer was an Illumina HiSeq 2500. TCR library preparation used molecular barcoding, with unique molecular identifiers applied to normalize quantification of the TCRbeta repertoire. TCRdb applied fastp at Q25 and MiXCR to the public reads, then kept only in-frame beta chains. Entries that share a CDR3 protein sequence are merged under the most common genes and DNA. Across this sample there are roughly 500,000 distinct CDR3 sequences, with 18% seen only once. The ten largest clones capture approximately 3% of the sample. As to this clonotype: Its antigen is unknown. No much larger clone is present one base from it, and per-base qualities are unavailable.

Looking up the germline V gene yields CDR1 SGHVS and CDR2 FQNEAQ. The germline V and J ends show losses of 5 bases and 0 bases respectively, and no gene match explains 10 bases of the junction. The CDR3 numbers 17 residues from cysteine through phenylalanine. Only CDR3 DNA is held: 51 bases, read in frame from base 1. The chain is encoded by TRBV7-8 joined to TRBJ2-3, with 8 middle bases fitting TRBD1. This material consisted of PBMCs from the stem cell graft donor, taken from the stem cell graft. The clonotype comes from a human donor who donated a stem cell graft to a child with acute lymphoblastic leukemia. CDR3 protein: CASSILQGDTSTDTQYF. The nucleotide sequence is TGTGCCAGCAGCATCCTACAGGGGGATACTAGCACAGATACGCAGTATTTT.